This TCR beta chain was identified in a study of blood T cell repertoires in COVID-19. Original methodology: Estimation of nucleated cell counts was performed using reference gene primer amplification. Only in-frame clones appear in the TCRdb table, and some are missing; sequencing was by immunoSEQ multiplex PCR. V, J and clone size are taken as reported in that table, and D and trimming were inferred from the DNA itself. The sample has 100,000 to 150,000 clones, roughly 90% seen once. In germline, CDR1 is MNHEY, CDR2 SVGAGI. This CDR3 has 14 residues. The ends lost 5 bases at V and 1 base at J; junction bases unmatched: 3. The sample holds one count of this clone.

The chain has TRBV6-5 and TRBJ1-1, with TRBD1 identical over 8 bases. The sample comprised peripheral blood. This receptor was obtained from a man between 50 and 59 years old with active or convalescent COVID-19. CDR3 in DNA: TGTGCCAGCAGTCGGGACAGGAGGAACACTGAAGCTTTCTTT. It encodes CASSRDRRNTEAFF.